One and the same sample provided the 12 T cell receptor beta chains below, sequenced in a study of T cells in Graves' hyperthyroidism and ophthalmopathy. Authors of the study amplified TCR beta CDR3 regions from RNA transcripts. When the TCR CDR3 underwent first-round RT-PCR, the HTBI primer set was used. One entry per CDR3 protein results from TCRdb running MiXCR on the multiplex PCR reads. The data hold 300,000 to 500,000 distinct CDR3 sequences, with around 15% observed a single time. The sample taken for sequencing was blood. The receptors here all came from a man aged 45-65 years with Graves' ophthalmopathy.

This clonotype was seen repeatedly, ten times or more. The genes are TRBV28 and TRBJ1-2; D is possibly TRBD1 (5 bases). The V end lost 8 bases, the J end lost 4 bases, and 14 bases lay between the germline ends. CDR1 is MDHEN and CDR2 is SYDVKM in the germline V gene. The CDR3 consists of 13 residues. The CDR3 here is CASGDSQFYGYTF. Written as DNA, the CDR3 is TGTGCCAGCGGTGACAGTCAGTTCTATGGCTACACCTTC.

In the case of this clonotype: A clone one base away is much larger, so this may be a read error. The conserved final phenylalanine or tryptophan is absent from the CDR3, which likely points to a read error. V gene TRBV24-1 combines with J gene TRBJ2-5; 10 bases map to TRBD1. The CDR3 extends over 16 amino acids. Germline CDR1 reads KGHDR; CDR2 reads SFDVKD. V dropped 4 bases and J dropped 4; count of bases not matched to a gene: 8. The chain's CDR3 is CATSDYSGTGVETQYL. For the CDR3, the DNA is TGTGCCACCAGTGACTATTCCGGGACAGGGGTAGAGACCCAGTACCTC.

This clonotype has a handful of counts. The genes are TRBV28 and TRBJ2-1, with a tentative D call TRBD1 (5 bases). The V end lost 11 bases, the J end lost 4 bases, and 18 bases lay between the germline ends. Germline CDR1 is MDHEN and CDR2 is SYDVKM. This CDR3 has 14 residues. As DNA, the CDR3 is TGTGCCCACAGGACAATAGCAGGGTACAATGAGCAGTTCTTC. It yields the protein CAHRTIAGYNEQFF.

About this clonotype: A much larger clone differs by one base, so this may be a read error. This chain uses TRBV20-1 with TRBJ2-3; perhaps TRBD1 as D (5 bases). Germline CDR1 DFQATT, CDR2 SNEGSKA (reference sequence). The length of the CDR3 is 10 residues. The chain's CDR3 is CSAYTGTQYF. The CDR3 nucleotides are TGCAGTGCTTACACAGGTACGCAGTATTTT.

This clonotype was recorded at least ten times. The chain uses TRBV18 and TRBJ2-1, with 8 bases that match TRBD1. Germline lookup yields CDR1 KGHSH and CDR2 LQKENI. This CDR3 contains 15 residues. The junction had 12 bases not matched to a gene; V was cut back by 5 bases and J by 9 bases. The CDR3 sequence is CASSKPGSGGREQFF. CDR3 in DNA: TGTGCCAGCTCAAAGCCGGGATCAGGGGGCCGTGAGCAGTTCTTC.

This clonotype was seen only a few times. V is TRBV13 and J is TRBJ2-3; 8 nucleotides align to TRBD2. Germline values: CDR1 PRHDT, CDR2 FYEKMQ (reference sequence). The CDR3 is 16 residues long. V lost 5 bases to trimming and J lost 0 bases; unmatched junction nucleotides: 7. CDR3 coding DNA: TGTGCCAGCAGCCCACGACTAGCGCTAAGCACAGATACGCAGTATTTT. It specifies CASSPRLALSTDTQYF.

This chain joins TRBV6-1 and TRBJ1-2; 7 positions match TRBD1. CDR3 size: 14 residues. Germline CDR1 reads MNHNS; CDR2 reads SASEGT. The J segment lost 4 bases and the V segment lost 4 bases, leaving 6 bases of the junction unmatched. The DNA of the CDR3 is TGTGCCAGCAGTGCGCCGGGACAGAGCTATGGCTACACCTTC. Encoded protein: CASSAPGQSYGYTF.

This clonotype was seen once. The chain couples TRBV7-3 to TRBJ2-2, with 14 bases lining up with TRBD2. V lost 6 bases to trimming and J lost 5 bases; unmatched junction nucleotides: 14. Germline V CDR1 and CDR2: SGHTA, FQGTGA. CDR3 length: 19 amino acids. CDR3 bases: TGTGCCAGCAGTCCAACCGGGACTAGCGGGAGCTCGACGACCGGGGAGCTGTTTTTT. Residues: CASSPTGTSGSSTTGELFF.

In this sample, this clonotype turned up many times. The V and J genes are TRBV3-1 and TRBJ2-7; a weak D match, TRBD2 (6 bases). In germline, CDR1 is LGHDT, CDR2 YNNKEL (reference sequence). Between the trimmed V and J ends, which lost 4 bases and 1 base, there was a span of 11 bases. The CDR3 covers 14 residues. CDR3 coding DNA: TGTGCCAGCAGCCCCACGACTAGTTCCTACGAGCAGTACTTC. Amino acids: CASSPTTSSYEQYF.

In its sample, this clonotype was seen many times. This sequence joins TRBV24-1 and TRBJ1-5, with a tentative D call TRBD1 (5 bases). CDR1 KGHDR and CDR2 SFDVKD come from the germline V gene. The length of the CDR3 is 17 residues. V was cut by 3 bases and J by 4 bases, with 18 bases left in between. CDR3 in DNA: TGTGCCACCAGTGATCCGCGGGGTGGGGGATCAAATCAGCCCCAGCATTTT. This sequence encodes CATSDPRGGGSNQPQHF.

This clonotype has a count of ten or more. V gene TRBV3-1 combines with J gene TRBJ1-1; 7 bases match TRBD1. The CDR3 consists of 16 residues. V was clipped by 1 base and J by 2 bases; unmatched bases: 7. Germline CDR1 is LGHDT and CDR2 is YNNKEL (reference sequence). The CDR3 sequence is CASSQGPGQKNTEAFF. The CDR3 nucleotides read TGTGCCAGCAGCCAAGGCCCGGGACAGAAAAACACTGAAGCTTTCTTT.

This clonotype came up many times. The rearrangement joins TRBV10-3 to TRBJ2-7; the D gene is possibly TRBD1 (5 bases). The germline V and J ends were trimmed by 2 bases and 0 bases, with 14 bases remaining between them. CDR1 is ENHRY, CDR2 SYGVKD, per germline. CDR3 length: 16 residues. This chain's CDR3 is CAISEGPTASSYEQYF. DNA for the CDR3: TGTGCCATCAGTGAGGGACCGACAGCATCCTCCTACGAGCAGTACTTC.